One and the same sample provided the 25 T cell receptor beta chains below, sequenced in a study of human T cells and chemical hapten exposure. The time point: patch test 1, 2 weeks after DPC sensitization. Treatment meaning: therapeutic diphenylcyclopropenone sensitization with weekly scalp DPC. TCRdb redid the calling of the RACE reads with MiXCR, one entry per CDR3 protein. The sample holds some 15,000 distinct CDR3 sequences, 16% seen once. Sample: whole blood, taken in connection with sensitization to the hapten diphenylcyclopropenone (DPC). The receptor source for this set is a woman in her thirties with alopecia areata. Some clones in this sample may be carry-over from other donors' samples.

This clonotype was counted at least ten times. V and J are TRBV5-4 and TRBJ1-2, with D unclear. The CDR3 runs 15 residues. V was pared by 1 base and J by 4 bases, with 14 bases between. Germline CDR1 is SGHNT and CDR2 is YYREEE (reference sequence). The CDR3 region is CASSLFPEATYGYTF. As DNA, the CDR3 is TGTGCCAGCAGCTTGTTCCCCGAGGCTACCTATGGCTACACCTTC.

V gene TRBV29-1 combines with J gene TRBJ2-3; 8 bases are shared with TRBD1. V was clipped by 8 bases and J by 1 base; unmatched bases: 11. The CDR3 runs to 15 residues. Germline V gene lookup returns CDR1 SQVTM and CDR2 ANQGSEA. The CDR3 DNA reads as TGCAGCTCTGGAAGAGGGACAGGCGGCACAGATACGCAGTATTTT. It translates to CSSGRGTGGTDTQYF.

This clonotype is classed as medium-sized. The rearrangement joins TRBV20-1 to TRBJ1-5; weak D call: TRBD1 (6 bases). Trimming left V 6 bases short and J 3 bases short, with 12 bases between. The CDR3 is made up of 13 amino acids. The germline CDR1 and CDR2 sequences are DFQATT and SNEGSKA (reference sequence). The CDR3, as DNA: TGCAGTGCCAGGGGTCCCTTCAATCAGCCCCAGCATTTT. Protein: CSARGPFNQPQHF.

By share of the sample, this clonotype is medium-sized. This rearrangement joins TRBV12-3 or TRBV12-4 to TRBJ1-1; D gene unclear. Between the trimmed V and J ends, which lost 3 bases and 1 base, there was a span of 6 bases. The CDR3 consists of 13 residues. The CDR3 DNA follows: TGTGCCAGCAGTTTGTGGCAGAACACTGAAGCTTTCTTT. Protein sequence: CASSLWQNTEAFF.

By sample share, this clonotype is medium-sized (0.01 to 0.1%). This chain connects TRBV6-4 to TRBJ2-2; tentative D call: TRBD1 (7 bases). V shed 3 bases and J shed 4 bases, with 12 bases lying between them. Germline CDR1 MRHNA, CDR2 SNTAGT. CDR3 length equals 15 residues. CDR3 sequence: CASSEQGGSTGELFF. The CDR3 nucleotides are TGTGCCAGCAGTGAGCAGGGGGGCAGCACCGGGGAGCTGTTTTTT.

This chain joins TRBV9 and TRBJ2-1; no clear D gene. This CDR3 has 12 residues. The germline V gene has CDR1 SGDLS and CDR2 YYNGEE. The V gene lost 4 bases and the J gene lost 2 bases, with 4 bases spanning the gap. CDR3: CASSSPYNEQFF. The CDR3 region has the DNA TGTGCCAGCAGCTCCCCCTACAATGAGCAGTTCTTC.

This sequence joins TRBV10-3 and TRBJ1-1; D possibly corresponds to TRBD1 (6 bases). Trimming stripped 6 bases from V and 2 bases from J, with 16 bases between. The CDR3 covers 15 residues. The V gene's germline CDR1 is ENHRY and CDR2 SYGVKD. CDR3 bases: TGTGCCATCAGCGGCAGGGGAGGTCGAAACACTGAAGCTTTCTTT. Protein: CAISGRGGRNTEAFF.

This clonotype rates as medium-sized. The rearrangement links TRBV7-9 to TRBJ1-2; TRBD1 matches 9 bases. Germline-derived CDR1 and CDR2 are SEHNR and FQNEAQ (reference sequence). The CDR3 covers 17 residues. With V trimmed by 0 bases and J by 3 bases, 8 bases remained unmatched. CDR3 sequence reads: CASSLAIPGQGHYGYTF. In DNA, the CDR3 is TGTGCCAGCAGCTTAGCAATACCGGGACAGGGCCACTATGGCTACACCTTC.

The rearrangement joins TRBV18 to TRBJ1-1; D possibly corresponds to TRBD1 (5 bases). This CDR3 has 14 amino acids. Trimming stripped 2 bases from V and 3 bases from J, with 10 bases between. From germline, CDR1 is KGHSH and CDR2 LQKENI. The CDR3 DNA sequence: TGTGCCAGCTCACCAGGGGGTCGAGACACTGAAGCTTTCTTT. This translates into CASSPGGRDTEAFF.

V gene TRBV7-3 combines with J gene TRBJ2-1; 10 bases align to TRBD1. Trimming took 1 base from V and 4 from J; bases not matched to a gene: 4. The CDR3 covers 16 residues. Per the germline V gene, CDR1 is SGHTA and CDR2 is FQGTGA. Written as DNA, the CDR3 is TGTGCCAGCAGCTTAATCGGACAGGGGGAGTACAATGAGCAGTTCTTC. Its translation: CASSLIGQGEYNEQFF.

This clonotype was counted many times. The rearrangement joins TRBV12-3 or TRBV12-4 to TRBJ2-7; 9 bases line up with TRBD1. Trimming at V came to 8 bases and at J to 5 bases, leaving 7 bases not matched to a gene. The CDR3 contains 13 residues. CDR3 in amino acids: CASAWTGVNEQYF. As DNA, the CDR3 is TGTGCCAGCGCCTGGACAGGGGTGAACGAGCAGTACTTC.

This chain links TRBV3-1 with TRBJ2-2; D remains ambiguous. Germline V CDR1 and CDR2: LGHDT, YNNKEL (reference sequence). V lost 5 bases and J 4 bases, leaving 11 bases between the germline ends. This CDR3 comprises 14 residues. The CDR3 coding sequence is TGTGCCAGCAGCGCAAAACATAGCACCGGGGAGCTGTTTTTT. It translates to CASSAKHSTGELFF.

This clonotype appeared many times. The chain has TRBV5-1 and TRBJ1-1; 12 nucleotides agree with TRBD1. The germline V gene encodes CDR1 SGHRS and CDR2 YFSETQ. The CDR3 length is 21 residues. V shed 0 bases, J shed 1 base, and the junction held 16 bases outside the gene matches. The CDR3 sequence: CASSLGLPGQGAGSKNTEAFF. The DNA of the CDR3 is TGCGCCAGCAGCTTGGGTCTCCCGGGACAGGGGGCTGGGAGTAAGAACACTGAAGCTTTCTTT.

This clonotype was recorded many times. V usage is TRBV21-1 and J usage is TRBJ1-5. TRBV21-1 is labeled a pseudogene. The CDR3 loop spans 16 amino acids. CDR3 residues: CASSENGTACNQPQHF. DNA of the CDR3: TGTGCCAGCAGCGAAAACGGGACGGCCTGCAATCAGCCCCAGCATTTT.

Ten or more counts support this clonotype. The CDR3 region is CASSEGIDEKLFF. The CDR3 DNA reads TGTGCCAGCAGTGAAGGGATTGATGAAAAACTGTTTTTT. The chain recombines TRBV2 with TRBJ1-4; the D is unclear. V lost 1 base, J lost 6 bases, and 6 bases lay in between. The CDR3 extends over 13 amino acids. Germline V gene lookup returns CDR1 SNHLY and CDR2 FYNNEI.

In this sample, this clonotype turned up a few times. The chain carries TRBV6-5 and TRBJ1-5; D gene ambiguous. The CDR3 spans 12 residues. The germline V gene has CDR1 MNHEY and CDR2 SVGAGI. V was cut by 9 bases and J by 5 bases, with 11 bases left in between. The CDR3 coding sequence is TGTGCCAGTAATTCAATTGATCAGCCCCAGCATTTT. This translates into CASNSIDQPQHF.

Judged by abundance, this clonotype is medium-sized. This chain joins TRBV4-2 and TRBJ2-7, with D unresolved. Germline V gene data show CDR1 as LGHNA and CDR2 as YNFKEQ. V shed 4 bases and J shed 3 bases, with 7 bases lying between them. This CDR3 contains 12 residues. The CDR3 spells CASSLDNYEQYF. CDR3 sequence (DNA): TGTGCCAGCAGCCTTGACAACTACGAGCAGTACTTC.

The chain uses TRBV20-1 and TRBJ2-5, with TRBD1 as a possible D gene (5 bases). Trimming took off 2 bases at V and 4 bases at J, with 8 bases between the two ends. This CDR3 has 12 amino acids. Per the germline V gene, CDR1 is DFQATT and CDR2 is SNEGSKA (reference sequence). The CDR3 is CSARPGSETQYF. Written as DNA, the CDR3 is TGCAGTGCTAGACCAGGGTCAGAGACCCAGTACTTC.

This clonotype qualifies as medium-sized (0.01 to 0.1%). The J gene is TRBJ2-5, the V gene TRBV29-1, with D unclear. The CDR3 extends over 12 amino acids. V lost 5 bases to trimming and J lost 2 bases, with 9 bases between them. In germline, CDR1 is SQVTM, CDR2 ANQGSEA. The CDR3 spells CSVSSGQETQYF. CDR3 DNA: TGCAGCGTTTCGTCGGGTCAAGAGACCCAGTACTTC.

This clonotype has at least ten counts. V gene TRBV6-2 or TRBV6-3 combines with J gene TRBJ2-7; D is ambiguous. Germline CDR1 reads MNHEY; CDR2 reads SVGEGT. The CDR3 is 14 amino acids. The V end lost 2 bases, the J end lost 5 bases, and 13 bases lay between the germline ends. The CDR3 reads CASSYVGIGDEQYV. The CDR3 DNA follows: TGTGCCAGCAGTTACGTGGGTATAGGCGACGAGCAGTACGTC.

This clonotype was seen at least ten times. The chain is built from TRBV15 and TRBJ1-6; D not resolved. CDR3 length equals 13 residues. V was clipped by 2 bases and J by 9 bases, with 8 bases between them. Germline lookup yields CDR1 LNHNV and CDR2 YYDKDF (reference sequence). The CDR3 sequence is CATSRIPASPLHF. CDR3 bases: TGTGCCACCAGCAGAATCCCAGCTTCACCCCTCCACTTT.

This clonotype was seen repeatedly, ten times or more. The DNA of the CDR3 is TGCAGAGGGGGCTCCTACAATGAGCAGTTCTTC. Its protein is CRGGSYNEQFF. The chain employs TRBV20-1 and TRBJ2-1, with a tentative D call TRBD1 (6 bases). The CDR3 spans 11 residues. Germline V gene data show CDR1 as DFQATT and CDR2 as SNEGSKA (reference sequence).

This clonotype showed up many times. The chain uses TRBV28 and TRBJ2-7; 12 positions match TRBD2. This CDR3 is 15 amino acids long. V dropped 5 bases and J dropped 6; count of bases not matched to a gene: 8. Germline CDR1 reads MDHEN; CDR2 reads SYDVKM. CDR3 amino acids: CASSPSLAGGGEQYV. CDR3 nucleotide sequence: TGTGCCAGCAGTCCGTCACTAGCGGGAGGAGGCGAGCAGTACGTC.

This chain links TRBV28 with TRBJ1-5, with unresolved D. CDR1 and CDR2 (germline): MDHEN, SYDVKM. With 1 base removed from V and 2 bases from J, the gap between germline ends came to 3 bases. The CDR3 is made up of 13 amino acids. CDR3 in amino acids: CASSLFGNQPQHF. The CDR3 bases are TGTGCCAGCAGTTTATTCGGCAATCAGCCCCAGCATTTT.

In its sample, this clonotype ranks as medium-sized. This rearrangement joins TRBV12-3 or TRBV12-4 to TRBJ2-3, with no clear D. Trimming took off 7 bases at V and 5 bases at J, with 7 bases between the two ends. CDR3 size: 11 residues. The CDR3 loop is CASTTLDTQYF. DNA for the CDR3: TGTGCCAGCACCACTTTAGATACGCAGTATTTT.